This T cell receptor (beta chain) was identified during a study of control samples from healthy donors and cancer patients. Trimming shortened V by 0 bases and J by 8 bases, and 19 bases separated the two germline ends. The CDR3 length is 16 residues. CDR1 MNHEY and CDR2 SVGAGI come from the germline V gene. Libraries were prepared by immunoSEQ multiplex PCR; TCRdb keeps only in-frame clonotypes and omits some of them. The sample lists some 120,000 clones; approximately 90% were seen once. This TCR was recovered from a man younger than 35 in good health. The sample was blood. This chain joins TRBV6-5 and TRBJ1-1; TRBD1 might be the D (6 bases). The CDR3 here is CASSYSPTGWGEEAFF. The CDR3 DNA reads TGTGCCAGCAGTTACTCGCCTACAGGGTGGGGTGAGGAAGCTTTCTTT.